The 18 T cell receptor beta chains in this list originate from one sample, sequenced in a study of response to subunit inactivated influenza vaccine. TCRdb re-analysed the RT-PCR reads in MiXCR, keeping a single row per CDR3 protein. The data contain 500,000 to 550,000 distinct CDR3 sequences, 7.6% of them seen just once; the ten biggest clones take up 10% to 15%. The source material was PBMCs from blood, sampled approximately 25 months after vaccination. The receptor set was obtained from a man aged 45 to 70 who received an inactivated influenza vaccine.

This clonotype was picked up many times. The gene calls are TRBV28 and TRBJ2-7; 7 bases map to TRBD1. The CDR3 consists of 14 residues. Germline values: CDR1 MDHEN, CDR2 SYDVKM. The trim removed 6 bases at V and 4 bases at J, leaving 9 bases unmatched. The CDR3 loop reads CASRDQTGWYEQYF. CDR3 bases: TGTGCCAGCAGGGACCAGACAGGGTGGTACGAGCAGTACTTC.

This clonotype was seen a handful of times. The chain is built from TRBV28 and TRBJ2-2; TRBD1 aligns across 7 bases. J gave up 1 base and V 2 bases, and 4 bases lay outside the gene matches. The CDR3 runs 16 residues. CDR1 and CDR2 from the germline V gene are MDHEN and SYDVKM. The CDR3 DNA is TGTGCCAGCAGTTTACCCCGGACAGGGAACACCGGGGAGCTGTTTTTT. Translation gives CASSLPRTGNTGELFF.

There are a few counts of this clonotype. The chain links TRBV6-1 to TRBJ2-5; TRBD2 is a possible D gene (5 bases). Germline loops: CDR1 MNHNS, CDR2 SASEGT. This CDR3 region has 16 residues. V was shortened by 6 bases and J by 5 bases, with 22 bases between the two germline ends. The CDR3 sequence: CASSPTLRSPGETQYF. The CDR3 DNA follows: TGTGCCAGCAGCCCCACCCTCAGGTCCCCGGGGGAGACCCAGTACTTC.

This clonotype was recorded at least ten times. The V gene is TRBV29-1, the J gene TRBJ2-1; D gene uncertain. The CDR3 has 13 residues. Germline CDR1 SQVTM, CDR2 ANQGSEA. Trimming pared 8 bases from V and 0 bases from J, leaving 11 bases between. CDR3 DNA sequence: TGCAGCACCCCGGCTAGCTCCTACAATGAGCAGTTCTTC. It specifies CSTPASSYNEQFF.

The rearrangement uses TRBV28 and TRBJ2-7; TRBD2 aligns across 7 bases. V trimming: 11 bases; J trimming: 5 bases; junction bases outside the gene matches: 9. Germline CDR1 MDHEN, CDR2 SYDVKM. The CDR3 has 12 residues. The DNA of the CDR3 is TGTGCCGGGGGGGGTCTGGACAACGAGCAGTACTTC. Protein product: CAGGGLDNEQYF.

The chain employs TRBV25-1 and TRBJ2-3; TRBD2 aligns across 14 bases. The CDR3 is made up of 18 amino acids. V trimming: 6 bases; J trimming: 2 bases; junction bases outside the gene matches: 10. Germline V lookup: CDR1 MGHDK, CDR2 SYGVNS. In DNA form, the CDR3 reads TGTGCCAGCAGAGCCGGGACTAGCGGGAGCCCCCTCACAGATACGCAGTATTTT. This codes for CASRAGTSGSPLTDTQYF.

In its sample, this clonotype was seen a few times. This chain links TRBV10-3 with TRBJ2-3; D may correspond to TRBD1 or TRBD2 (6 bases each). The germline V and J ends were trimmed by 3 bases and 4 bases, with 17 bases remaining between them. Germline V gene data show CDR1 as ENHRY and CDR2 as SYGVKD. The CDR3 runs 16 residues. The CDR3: CAISDLGGLAADTQYF. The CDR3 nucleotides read TGTGCCATCAGTGATTTGGGGGGCCTCGCCGCAGATACGCAGTATTTT.

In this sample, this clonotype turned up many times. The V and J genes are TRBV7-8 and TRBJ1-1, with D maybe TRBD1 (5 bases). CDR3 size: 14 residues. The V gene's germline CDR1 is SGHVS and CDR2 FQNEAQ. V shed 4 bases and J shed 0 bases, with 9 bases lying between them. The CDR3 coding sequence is TGTGCCAGCAGCTCGACAGAATTGAACACTGAAGCTTTCTTT. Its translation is CASSSTELNTEAFF.

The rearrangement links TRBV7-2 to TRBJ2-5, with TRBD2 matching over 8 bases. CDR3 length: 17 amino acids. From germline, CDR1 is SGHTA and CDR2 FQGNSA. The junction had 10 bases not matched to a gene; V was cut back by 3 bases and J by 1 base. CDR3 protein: CASSFPLGGRRQETQYF. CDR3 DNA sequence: TGTGCCAGCAGCTTTCCCCTTGGCGGGAGGCGCCAAGAGACCCAGTACTTC.

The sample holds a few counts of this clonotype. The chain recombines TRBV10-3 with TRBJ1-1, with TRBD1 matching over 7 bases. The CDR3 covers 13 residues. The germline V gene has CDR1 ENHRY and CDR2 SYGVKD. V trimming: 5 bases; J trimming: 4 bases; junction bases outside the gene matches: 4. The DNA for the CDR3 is TGTGCCATCAGTAAAACAGGGGTCACTGAAGCTTTCTTT. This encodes CAISKTGVTEAFF.

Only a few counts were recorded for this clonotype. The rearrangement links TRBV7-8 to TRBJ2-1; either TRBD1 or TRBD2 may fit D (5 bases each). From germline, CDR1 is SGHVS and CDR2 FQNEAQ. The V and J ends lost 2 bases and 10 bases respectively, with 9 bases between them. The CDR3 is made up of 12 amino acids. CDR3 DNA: TGTGCCAGCAGCTTAATTGGGACCGAGCAGTTCTTC. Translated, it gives CASSLIGTEQFF.

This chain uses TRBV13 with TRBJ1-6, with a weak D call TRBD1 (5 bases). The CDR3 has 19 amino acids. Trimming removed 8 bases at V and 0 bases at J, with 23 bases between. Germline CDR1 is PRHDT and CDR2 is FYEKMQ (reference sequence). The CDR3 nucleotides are TGTGCCAGCTGCCCTAGTCGGACACAACAGAGCTCCTATAATTCACCCCTCCACTTT. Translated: CASCPSRTQQSSYNSPLHF. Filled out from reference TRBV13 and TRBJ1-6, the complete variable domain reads AAGVIQSPRHLIKEKRETATLKCYPIPRHDTVYWYQQGPGQDPQFLISFYEKMQSDKGSIPDRFSAQQFSDYHSELNMSSLELGDSALYFCASCPSRTQQSSYNSPLHFGNGTRLTVT.

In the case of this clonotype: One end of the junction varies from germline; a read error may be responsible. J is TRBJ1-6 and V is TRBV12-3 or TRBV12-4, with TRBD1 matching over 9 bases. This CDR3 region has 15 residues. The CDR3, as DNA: TGTGCCGGCAGTTTAGGGGCAGGGACAGGGTCACCCCTCCACTTT. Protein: CAGSLGAGTGSPLHF.

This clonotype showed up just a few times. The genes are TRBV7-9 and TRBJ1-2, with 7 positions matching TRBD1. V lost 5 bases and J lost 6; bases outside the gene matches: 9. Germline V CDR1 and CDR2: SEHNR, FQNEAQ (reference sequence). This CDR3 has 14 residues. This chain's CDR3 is CASSLGTVDHGYTF. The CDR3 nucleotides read TGTGCCAGCAGCCTCGGGACAGTCGATCATGGCTACACCTTC. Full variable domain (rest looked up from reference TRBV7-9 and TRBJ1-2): DTGVSQNPRHKITKRGQNVTFRCDPISEHNRLYWYRQTLGQGPEFLTYFQNEAQLEKSRLLSDRFSAERPKGSFSTLEIQRTEQGDSAMYLCASSLGTVDHGYTFGSGTRLTVV.

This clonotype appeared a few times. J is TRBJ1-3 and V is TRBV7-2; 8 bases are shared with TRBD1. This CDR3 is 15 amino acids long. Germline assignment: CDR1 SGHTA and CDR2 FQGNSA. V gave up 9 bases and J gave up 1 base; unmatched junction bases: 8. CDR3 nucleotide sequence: TGTGCCAGTCGGAATACAGGGGGATCTGGAAACACCATATATTTT. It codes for CASRNTGGSGNTIYF.

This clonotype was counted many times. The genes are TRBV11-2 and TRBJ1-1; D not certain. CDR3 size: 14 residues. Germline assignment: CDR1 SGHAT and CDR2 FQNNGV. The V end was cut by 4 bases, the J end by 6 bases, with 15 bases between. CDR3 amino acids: CASSSFGRPSEAFF. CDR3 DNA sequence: TGTGCCAGCAGCTCATTCGGGAGACCTTCTGAAGCTTTCTTT.

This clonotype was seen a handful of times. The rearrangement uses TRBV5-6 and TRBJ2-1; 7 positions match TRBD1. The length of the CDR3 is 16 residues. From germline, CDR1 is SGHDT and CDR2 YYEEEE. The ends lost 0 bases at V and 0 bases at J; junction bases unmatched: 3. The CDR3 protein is CASSLAGQSSYNEQFF. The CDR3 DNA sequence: TGTGCCAGCAGCTTGGCGGGACAGAGCTCCTACAATGAGCAGTTCTTC.

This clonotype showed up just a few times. The CDR3, as DNA: TGCGCCAGCAGTTTATATTCGGGCGATCAGCCCCAGCATTTT. It codes for CASSLYSGDQPQHF. This rearrangement joins TRBV23-1 to TRBJ1-5; D gene ambiguous. TRBV23-1 is assigned to the ORF class and has an uncertain function. Trimming removed 5 bases from V and 5 bases from J, with 13 bases in between. This CDR3 has 14 residues.